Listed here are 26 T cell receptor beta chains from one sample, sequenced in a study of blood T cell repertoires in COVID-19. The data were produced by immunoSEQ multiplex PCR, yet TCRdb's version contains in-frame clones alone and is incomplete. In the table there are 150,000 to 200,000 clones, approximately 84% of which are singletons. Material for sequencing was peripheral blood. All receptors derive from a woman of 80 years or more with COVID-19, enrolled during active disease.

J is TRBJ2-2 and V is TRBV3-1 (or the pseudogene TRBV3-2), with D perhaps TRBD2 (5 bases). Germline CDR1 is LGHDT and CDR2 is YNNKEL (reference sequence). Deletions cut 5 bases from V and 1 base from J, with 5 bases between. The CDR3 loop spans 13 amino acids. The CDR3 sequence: CASSEGNTGELFF. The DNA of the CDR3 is TGTGCCAGCAGCGAGGGGAACACCGGGGAGCTGTTTTTT.

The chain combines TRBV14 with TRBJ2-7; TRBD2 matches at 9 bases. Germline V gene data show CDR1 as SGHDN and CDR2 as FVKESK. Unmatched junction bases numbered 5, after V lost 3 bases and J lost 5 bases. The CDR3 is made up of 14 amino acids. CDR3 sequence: CASSHRLAGNEQYF. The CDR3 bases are TGTGCCAGCAGCCATCGTCTAGCGGGAAACGAGCAGTACTTC.

CDR3 DNA sequence: TGTGCCAGCAGTGGCGACAGTCGGGATCAGCCCCAGCATTTT. Translating it yields CASSGDSRDQPQHF. The chain has TRBV2 and TRBJ1-5; TRBD1 is a possible D gene (5 bases). The CDR3 is 14 residues long. In germline, CDR1 is SNHLY, CDR2 FYNNEI. V was cut by 4 bases and J by 5 bases, with 12 bases left in between.

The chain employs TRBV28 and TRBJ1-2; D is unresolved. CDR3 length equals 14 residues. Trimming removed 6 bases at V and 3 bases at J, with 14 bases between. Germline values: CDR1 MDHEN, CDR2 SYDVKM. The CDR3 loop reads CASRESAEHYGYTF. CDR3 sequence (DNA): TGTGCCAGCAGAGAAAGCGCAGAGCACTATGGCTACACCTTC.

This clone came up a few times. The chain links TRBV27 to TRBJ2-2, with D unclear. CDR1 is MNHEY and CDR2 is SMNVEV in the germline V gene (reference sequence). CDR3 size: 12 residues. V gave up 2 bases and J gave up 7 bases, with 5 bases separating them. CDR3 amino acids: CASSLPGGELFF. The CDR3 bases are TGTGCCAGCAGTTTACCAGGCGGGGAGCTGTTTTTT.

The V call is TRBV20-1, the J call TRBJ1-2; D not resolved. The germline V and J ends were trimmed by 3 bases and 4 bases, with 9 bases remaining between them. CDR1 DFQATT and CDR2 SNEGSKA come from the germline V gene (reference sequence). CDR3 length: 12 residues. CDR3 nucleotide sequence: TGCAGTGCTAGTCGGGATCTCTATGGCTACACCTTC. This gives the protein CSASRDLYGYTF.

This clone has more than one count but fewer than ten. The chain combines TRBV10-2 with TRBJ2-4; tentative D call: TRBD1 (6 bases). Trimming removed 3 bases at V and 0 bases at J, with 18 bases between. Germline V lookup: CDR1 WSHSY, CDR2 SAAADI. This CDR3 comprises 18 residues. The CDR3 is CASSEDRRSFLAKNIQYF. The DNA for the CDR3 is TGCGCCAGCAGTGAAGACAGGCGATCTTTCTTAGCCAAAAACATTCAGTACTTC.

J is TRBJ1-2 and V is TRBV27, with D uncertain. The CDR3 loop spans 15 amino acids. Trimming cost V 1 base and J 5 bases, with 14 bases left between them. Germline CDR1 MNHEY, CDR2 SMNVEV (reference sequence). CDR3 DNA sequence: TGTGCCAGCAGTTTATGGGCAGACCCGGGGTATGGCTACACCTTC. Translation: CASSLWADPGYGYTF.

CDR3 in amino acids: CASTLGSGRADTQYF. DNA for the CDR3: TGCGCCAGCACCCTCGGTAGCGGGAGGGCAGATACGCAGTATTTT. This sequence joins TRBV5-1 and TRBJ2-3; 11 nucleotides line up with TRBD2. This CDR3 contains 15 residues. The trim removed 6 bases at V and 4 bases at J, leaving 7 bases unmatched. Germline V CDR1 and CDR2: SGHRS, YFSETQ.

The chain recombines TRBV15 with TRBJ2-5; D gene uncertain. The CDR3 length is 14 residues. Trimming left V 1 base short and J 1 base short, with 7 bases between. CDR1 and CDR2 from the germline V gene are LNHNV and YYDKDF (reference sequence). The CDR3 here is CATSRGFSQETQYF. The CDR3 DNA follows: TGTGCCACCAGCAGAGGGTTCAGCCAAGAGACCCAGTACTTC.

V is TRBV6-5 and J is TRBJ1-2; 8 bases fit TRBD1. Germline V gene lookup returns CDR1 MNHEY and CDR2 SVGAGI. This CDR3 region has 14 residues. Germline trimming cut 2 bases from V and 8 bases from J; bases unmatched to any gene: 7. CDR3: CASSYQTGVGGYTF. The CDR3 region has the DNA TGTGCCAGCAGTTACCAGACAGGGGTCGGCGGCTACACCTTC.

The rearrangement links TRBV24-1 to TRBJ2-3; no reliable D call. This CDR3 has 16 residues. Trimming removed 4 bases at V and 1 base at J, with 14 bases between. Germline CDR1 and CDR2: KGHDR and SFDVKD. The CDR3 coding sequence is TGTGCCACCAGTGACCTACGAGGCTTTGGCACAGATACGCAGTATTTT. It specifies CATSDLRGFGTDTQYF.

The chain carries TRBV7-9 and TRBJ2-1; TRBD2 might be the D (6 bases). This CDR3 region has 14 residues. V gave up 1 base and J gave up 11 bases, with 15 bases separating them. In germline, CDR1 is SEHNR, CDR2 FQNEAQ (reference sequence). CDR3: CASSLGVPGLKQFF. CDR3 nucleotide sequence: TGTGCCAGCAGCTTAGGGGTCCCGGGACTGAAGCAGTTCTTC.

DNA for the CDR3: TGTGCCAGCAGCTTGGGACTCACAAGGACCCAGTACTTC. This sequence encodes CASSLGLTRTQYF. This chain uses TRBV7-3 with TRBJ2-5; D possibly corresponds to TRBD2 (6 bases). V was shortened by 3 bases and J by 7 bases, with 12 bases between the two germline ends. Germline-derived CDR1 and CDR2 are SGHTA and FQGTGA. CDR3 length equals 13 residues.

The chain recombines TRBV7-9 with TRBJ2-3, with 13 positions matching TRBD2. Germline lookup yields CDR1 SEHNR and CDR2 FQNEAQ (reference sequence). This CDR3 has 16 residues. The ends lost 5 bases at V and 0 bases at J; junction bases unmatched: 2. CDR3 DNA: TGTGCCAGCAGCACGGGACTAGCGGGGAGCACAGATACGCAGTATTTT. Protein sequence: CASSTGLAGSTDTQYF. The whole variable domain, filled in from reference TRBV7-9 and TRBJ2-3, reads DTGVSQNPRHKITKRGQNVTFRCDPISEHNRLYWYRQTLGQGPEFLTYFQNEAQLEKSRLLSDRFSAERPKGSFSTLEIQRTEQGDSAMYLCASSTGLAGSTDTQYFGPGTRLTVL.

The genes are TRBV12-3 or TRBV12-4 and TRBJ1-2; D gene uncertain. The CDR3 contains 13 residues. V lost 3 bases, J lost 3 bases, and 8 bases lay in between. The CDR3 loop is CASSFEADYGYTF. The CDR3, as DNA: TGTGCCAGCAGTTTCGAGGCCGACTATGGCTACACCTTC.

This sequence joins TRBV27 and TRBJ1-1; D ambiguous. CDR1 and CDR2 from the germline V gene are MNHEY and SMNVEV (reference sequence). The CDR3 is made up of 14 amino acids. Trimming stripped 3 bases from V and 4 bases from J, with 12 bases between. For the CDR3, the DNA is TGTGCCAGCAGTTTGATAGGGAGTGGCACTGAAGCTTTCTTT. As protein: CASSLIGSGTEAFF.

CDR3 in amino acids: CASSQLDSHTQYF. CDR3 nucleotide sequence: TGTGCCAGCAGCCAACTAGACTCTCATACGCAGTATTTT. The chain uses TRBV7-8 and TRBJ2-3; perhaps TRBD2 as D (5 bases). This CDR3 has 13 residues. Germline loops: CDR1 SGHVS, CDR2 FQNEAQ. V shed 5 bases and J shed 7 bases, with 13 bases lying between them.

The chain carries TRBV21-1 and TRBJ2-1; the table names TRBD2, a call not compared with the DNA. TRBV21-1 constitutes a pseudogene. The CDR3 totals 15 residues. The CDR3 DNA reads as TGTGCCAGCAGCAAACTAGCGGATGTGGGCAATGAGCAGTTCTTC. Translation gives CASSKLADVGNEQFF.

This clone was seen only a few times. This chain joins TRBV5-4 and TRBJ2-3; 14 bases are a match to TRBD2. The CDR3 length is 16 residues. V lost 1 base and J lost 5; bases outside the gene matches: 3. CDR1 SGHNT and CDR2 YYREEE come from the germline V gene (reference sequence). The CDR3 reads CASSLRLAGGQDTQYF. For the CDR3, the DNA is TGTGCCAGCAGCTTGCGACTAGCGGGGGGGCAAGATACGCAGTATTTT.

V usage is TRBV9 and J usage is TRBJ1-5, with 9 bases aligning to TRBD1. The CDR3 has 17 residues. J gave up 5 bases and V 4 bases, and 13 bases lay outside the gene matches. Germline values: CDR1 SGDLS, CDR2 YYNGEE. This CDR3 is CASSPTGGAVPHQPQHF. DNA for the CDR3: TGTGCCAGCAGCCCCACAGGGGGCGCTGTCCCGCATCAGCCCCAGCATTTT.

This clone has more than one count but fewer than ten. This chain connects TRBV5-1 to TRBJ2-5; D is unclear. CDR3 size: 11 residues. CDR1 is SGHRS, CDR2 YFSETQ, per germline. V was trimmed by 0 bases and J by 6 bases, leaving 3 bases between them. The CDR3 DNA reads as TGCGCCAGCAGCTTGGAGCAGACCCAGTACTTC. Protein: CASSLEQTQYF.

Here the CDR3 reads CASSVQMSGGADTQYF. In DNA form, the CDR3 reads TGTGCCAGCAGTGTCCAAATGAGCGGGGGTGCAGATACGCAGTATTTT. J is TRBJ2-3 and V is TRBV7-9; 8 bases match TRBD2. Germline V CDR1 and CDR2: SEHNR, FQNEAQ (reference sequence). The CDR3 covers 16 residues. The V gene end was trimmed by 6 bases and the J gene end by 4 bases; junction bases not matched to a gene: 12.

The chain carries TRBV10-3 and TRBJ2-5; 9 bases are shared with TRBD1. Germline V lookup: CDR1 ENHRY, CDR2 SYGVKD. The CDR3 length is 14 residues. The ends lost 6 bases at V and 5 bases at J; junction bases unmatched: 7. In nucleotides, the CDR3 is TGTGCCATCAGAGGCCCGGACAGGGGTGAGACCCAGTACTTC. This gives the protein CAIRGPDRGETQYF.

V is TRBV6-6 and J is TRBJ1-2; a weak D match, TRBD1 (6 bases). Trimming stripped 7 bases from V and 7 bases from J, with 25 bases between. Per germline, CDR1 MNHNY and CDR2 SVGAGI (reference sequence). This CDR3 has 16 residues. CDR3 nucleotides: TGTGCCAGCACCGATGACAGGAGGCTCAATCTATCTGGCTACACCTTC. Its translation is CASTDDRRLNLSGYTF.

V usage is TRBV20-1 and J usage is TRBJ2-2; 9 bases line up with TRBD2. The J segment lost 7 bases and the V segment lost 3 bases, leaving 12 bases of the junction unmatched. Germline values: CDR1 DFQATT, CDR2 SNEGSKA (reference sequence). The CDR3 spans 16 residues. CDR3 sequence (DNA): TGCAGTGCTAGTGGGCTGGCGGGAGGGCCGATCGGGGAGCTGTTTTTT. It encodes CSASGLAGGPIGELFF.